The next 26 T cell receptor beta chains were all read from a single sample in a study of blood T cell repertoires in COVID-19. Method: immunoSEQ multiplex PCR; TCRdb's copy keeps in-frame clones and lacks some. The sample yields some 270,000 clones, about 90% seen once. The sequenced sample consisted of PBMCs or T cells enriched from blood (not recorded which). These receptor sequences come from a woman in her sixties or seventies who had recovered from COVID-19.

CDR3: CASSSGTLSYEQYF. The CDR3 DNA sequence: TGTGCCAGCAGCTCCGGGACACTTTCCTACGAGCAGTACTTC. The gene calls are TRBV5-8 and TRBJ2-7; tentative D call: TRBD1 (6 bases). The CDR3 covers 14 residues. Deletions cut 3 bases from V and 1 base from J, with 11 bases between. Germline V gene sequence: CDR1 SGHTS, CDR2 YDEGEE.

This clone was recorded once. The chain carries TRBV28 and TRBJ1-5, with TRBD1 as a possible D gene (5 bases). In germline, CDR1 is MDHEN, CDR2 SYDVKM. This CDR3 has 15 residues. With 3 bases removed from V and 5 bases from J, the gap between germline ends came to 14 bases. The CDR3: CASSLRQGGDQPQHF. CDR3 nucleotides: TGTGCCAGCAGTTTGAGGCAGGGCGGAGATCAGCCCCAGCATTTT.

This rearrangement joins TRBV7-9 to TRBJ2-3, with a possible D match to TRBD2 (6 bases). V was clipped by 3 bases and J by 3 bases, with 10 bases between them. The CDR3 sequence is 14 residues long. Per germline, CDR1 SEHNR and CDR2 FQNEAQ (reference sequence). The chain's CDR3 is CASSFVRETDTQYF. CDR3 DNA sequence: TGTGCCAGCAGCTTTGTTCGGGAGACAGATACGCAGTATTTT.

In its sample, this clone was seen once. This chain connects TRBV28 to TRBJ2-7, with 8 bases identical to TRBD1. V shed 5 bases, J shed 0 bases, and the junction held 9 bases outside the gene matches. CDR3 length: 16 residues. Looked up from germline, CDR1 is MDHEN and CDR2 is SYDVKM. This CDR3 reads CASSASHRGASYEQYF. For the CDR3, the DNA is TGTGCCAGCAGTGCCTCCCACAGGGGGGCCTCCTACGAGCAGTACTTC.

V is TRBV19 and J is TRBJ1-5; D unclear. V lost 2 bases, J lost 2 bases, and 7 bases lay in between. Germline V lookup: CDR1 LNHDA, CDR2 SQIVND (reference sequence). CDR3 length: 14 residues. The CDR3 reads CASSINSGNQPQHF. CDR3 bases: TGTGCCAGTAGTATAAATTCCGGCAATCAGCCCCAGCATTTT.

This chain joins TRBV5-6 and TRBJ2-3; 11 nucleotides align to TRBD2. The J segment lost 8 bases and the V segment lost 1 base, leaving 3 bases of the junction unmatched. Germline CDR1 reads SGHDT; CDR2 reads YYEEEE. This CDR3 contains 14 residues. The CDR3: CASSLTSGRITQYF. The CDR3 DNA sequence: TGTGCCAGCAGCTTGACTAGCGGGAGAATTACGCAGTATTTT.

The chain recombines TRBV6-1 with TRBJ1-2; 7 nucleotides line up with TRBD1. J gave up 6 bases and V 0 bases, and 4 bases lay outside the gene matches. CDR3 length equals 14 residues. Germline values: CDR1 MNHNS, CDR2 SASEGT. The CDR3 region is CASSEATGLDGYTF. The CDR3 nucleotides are TGTGCCAGCAGTGAAGCGACAGGGCTTGATGGCTACACCTTC.

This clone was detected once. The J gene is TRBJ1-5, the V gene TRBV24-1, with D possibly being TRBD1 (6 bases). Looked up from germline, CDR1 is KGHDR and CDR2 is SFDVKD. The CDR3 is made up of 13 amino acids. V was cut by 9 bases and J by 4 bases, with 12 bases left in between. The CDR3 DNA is TGTGCCACCTCCTGGGGGCTTAATCAGCCCCAGCATTTT. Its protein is CATSWGLNQPQHF.

The CDR3 reads CASSPLGSGQETQYF. The DNA of the CDR3 is TGCGCCAGCAGTCCCCTCGGATCGGGTCAAGAGACCCAGTACTTC. V usage is TRBV5-1 and J usage is TRBJ2-5; D gene uncertain. Germline CDR1 and CDR2: SGHRS and YFSETQ. The CDR3 runs to 15 residues. Trimming shortened V by 5 bases and J by 2 bases, and 16 bases separated the two germline ends.

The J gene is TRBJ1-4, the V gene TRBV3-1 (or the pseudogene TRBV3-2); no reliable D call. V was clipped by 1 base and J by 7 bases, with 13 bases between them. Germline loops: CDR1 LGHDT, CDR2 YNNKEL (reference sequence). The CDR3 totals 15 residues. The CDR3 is CASSQAGVGGEKLFF. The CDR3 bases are TGTGCCAGCAGCCAAGCTGGGGTCGGAGGTGAAAAACTGTTTTTT.

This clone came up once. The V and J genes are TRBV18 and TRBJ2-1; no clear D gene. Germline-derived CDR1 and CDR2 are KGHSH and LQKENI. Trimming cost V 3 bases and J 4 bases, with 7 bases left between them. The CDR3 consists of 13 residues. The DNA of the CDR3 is TGTGCCAGCTCACCGAGCCTATACAATGAGCAGTTCTTC. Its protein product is CASSPSLYNEQFF.

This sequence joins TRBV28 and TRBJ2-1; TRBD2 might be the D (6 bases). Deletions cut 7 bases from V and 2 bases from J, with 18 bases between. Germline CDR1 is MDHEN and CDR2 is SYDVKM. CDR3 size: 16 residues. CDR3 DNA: TGTGCCAGCATCTTAAGCGTGGGCGGGGCCTACAATGAGCAGTTCTTC. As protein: CASILSVGGAYNEQFF.

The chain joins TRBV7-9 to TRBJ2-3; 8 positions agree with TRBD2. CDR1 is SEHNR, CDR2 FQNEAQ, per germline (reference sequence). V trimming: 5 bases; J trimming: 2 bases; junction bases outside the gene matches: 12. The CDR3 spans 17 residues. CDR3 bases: TGTGCCAGCAGCCTAATTAGCGGGGCCCCTCTCACAGATACGCAGTATTTT. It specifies CASSLISGAPLTDTQYF. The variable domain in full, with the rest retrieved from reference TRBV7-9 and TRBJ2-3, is DTGVSQNPRHKITKRGQNVTFRCDPISEHNRLYWYRQTLGQGPEFLTYFQNEAQLEKSRLLSDRFSAERPKGSFSTLEIQRTEQGDSAMYLCASSLISGAPLTDTQYFGPGTRLTVL.

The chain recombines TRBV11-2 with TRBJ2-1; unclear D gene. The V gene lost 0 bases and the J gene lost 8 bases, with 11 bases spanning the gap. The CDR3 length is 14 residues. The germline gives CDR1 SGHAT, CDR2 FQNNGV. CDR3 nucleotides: TGTGCCAGCAGCTTAGACTACCAGGTCGATGAGCAGTTCTTC. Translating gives CASSLDYQVDEQFF.

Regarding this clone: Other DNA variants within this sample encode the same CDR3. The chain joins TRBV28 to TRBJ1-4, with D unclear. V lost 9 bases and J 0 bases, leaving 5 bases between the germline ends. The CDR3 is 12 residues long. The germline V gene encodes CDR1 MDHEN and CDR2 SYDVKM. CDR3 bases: TGTGCCAGTTCTTCAACTAATGAAAAACTGTTTTTT. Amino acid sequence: CASSSTNEKLFF. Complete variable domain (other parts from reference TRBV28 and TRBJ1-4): DVKVTQSSRYLVKRTGEKVFLECVQDMDHENMFWYRQDPGLGLRLIYFSYDVKMKEKGDIPEGYSVSREKKERFSLILESASTNQTSMYLCASSSTNEKLFFGSGTQLSVL.

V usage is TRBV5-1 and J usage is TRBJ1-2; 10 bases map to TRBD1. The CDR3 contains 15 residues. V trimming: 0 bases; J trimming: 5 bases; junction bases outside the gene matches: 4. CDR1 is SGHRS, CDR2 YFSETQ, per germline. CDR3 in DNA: TGCGCCAGCAGCTTGGGAGGACAGGGGGTTTATGGCTACACCTTC. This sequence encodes CASSLGGQGVYGYTF.

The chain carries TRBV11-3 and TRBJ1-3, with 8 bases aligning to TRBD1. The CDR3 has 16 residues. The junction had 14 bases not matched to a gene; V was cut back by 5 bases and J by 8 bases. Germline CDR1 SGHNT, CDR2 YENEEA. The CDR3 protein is CASSPFSPTGADTIYF. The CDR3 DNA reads TGTGCCAGCAGCCCTTTCTCCCCGACAGGGGCGGACACCATATATTTT.

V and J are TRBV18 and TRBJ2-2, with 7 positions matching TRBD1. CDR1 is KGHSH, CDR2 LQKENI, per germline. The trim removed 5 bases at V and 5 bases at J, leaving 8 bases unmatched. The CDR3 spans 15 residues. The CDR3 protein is CASSTTRQGTGELFF. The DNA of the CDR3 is TGTGCCAGCTCAACAACTCGACAGGGAACCGGGGAGCTGTTTTTT.

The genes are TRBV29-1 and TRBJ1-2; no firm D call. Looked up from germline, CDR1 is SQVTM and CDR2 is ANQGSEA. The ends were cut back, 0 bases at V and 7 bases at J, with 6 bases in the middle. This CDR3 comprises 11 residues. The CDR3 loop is CSVEDLSGYTF. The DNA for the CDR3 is TGCAGCGTTGAAGATCTCTCTGGCTACACCTTC. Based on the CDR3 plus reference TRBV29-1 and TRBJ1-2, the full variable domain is SAVISQKPSRDICQRGTSLTIQCQVDSQVTMMFWYRQQPGQSLTLIATANQGSEATYESGFVIDKFPISRPNLTFSTLTVSNMSPEDSSIYLCSVEDLSGYTFGSGTRLTVV.

The DNA of the CDR3 is TGTGCCAGCAGCTTAGATGGGGGCGCCTACAATGAGCAGTTCTTC. Translated, it gives CASSLDGGAYNEQFF. This chain links TRBV7-8 with TRBJ2-1; a possible D gene is TRBD1 (6 bases). Germline V gives CDR1 SGHVS, CDR2 FQNEAQ. Trimming shortened V by 1 base and J by 2 bases, and 9 bases separated the two germline ends. This CDR3 comprises 15 residues. Supplemented by reference TRBV7-8 and TRBJ2-1, the full variable domain reads GAGVSQSPRYKVAKRGQDVALRCDPISGHVSLFWYQQALGQGPEFLTYFQNEAQLDKSGLPSDRFFAERPEGSVSTLKIQRTQQEDSAVYLCASSLDGGAYNEQFFGPGTRLTVL.

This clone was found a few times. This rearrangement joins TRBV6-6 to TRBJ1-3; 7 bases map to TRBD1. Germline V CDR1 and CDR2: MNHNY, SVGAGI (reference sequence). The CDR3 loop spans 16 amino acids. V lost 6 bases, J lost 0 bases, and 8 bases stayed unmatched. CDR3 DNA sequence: TGTGCCAGCAGCAACCCAGGGGGATACTCTGGAAACACCATATATTTT. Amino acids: CASSNPGGYSGNTIYF.

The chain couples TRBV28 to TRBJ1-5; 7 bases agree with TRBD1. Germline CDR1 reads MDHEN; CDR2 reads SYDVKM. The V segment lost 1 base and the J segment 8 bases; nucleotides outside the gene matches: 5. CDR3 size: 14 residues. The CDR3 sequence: CASSLFRGYEPQHF. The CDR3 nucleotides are TGTGCCAGCAGTTTATTCAGGGGGTACGAGCCCCAGCATTTT.

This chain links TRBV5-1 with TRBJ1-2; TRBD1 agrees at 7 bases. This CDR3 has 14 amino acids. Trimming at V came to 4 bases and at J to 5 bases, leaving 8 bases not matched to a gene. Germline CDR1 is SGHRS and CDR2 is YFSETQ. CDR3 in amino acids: CASSPGTDGYGYTF. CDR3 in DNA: TGCGCCAGCAGCCCCGGGACAGACGGATATGGCTACACCTTC.

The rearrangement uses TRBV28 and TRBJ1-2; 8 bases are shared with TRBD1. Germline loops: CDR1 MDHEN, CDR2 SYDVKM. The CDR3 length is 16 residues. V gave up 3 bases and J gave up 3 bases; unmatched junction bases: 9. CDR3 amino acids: CASSFRTGRLDYGYTF. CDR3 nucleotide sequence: TGTGCCAGCAGTTTCCGGACAGGGCGTTTGGACTATGGCTACACCTTC.

This chain's CDR3 is CASGLDRATEAFF. CDR3 DNA sequence: TGTGCTAGTGGTTTGGACAGGGCGACTGAAGCTTTCTTT. The gene calls are TRBV12-5 and TRBJ1-1; D is perhaps TRBD1 (6 bases). Looked up from germline, CDR1 is LGHNT and CDR2 is FRNRAP. The CDR3 length is 13 residues. The V end was cut by 1 base, the J end by 5 bases, with 8 bases between. Together with reference TRBV12-5 and TRBJ1-1, the CDR3 gives the full variable domain: DARVTQTPRHKVTEMGQEVTMRCQPILGHNTVFWYRQTMMQGLELLAYFRNRAPLDDSGMPKDRFSAEMPDATLATLKIQPSEPRDSAVYFCASGLDRATEAFFGQGTRLTVV.

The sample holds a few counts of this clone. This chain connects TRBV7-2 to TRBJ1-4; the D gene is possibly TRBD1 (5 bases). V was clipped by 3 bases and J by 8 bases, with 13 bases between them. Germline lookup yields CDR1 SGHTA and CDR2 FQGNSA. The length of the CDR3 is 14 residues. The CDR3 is CASSFWQGTEKLFF. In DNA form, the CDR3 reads TGTGCCAGCAGCTTTTGGCAGGGCACAGAAAAACTGTTTTTT.